This T cell receptor beta chain originates from a study of T cell responses to AZD1222 COVID-19 vaccine. Generated by immunoSEQ multiplex PCR, the TCRdb table keeps only in-frame clones and is missing some. The sample holds 100,000 to 150,000 clones, about 90% seen once. V lost 7 bases to trimming and J lost 4 bases; unmatched junction nucleotides: 6. The CDR3 sequence is 14 residues long. Germline V lookup: CDR1 LNHDA, CDR2 SQIVND (reference sequence). In the case of this clone: What it recognizes is unknown.

General study findings and limits: Only a handful of AZD1222 recipients, several in all, had baseline seropositivity.

Sequencing used peripheral blood, obtained on day 0 of AZD1222 vaccination. The sequence came from an adult in good health. The rearrangement links TRBV19 to TRBJ1-2; 10 bases match TRBD1. The CDR3 DNA follows: TGTGCCAGTATGGTCCGGGACAGGGGCTATGGCTACACCTTC. Translated: CASMVRDRGYGYTF.